This TCR beta chain came from a study of OX40 agonist ivuxolimab in advanced cancers. Study context: Intravenous ivuxolimab was administered to patients every 2 weeks at 0.01 to 10 mg/kg. Hepatocellular carcinoma, melanoma, renal cell or head and neck cancer affected the dose-escalation patients.

On this clone itself: The antigen remains undetermined.

Study-wide findings and caveats: In CD8+ T cells, expanded clones were on average more numerous than in CD4+.

Samples of blood were obtained at baseline, on cycle 4 day 1, and on cycle 7 day 1. Profiling relied on immunoSEQ multiplex PCR, and the TCRdb table lists in-frame clones only, not all of them. The sample includes 59,000 or so clones, around 82% of them seen just once. The starting material was CD4+ or CD8+ T cells sorted from blood, obtained in a trial of the OX40 agonist ivuxolimab. This receptor was identified in an adult with an advanced solid tumor such as melanoma, head and neck, liver or kidney cancer.

As DNA, the CDR3 is TGTGCCAGCATAGGAAGAGGCTCTGGAAACACCATATATTTT. Translation: CASIGRGSGNTIYF. The chain recombines TRBV25-1 with TRBJ1-3; no reliable D call. This CDR3 has 14 residues. Looked up from germline, CDR1 is MGHDK and CDR2 is SYGVNS. V was shortened by 7 bases and J by 0 bases, with 10 bases between the two germline ends.